In its sample, the clone carrying this T cell receptor (beta chain) was seen many times. V gave up 0 bases and J gave up 2 bases, with 15 bases separating them. The CDR3 totals 17 residues. Preparing the TCRbeta library involved the use of unique molecular identifiers. From the PCR reads, TCRdb called clonotypes with MiXCR, one entry per CDR3 protein. In the table there are about 610,000 distinct CDR3 sequences, under 12% of which are singletons. The data were obtained in a study of T-cell reconstitution after alpha-beta-depleted transplantation in children. The receptor comes from a human donor who donated a stem cell graft to a child with acute myeloid leukemia. The chain combines TRBV12-3 or TRBV12-4 with TRBJ2-3; D is undetermined. Specimen: PBMCs from the stem cell graft donor, collected from the stem cell graft. This chain's CDR3 is CASSLAADPLYTDTQYF. CDR3 bases: TGTGCCAGCAGTTTAGCGGCCGACCCTCTTTACACAGATACGCAGTATTTT.